Presented here are 19 T cell receptor beta chains from one specimen sequenced in a study of OX40 agonist ivuxolimab in advanced cancers. Libraries were prepared by immunoSEQ multiplex PCR; TCRdb keeps only in-frame clonotypes and omits some of them. The data show tens of thousands of clones, under 90% seen once. The specimen comprised CD4+ or CD8+ T cells sorted from blood, sampled in a trial of the OX40 agonist ivuxolimab. These receptors all come from an adult with an advanced solid tumor such as melanoma, head and neck, liver or kidney cancer.

The chain recombines TRBV2 with TRBJ2-5, with 12 bases lining up with TRBD2. The CDR3 contains 14 residues. CDR1 SNHLY and CDR2 FYNNEI come from the germline V gene. The V segment lost 8 bases and the J segment 2 bases; nucleotides outside the gene matches: 3. The CDR3: CASRTSGGQETQYF. CDR3 DNA sequence: TGTGCCAGCCGAACTAGCGGGGGGCAAGAGACCCAGTACTTC. The variable domain in full, with the rest retrieved from reference TRBV2 and TRBJ2-5, is EPEVTQTPSHQVTQMGQEVILRCVPISNHLYFYWYRQILGQKVEFLVSFYNNEISEKSEIFDDQFSVERPDGSNFTLKIRSTKLEDSAMYFCASRTSGGQETQYFGPGTRLLVL.

The gene calls are TRBV5-5 and TRBJ2-1; D remains unclear. CDR3 length: 16 amino acids. Germline-derived CDR1 and CDR2 are SGHKS and YYEKEE (reference sequence). Trimming shortened V by 1 base and J by 3 bases, and 14 bases separated the two germline ends. CDR3 in amino acids: CASSLLSTDLYNEQFF. CDR3 sequence (DNA): TGTGCCAGCAGCTTGCTATCTACGGATCTCTACAATGAGCAGTTCTTC.

The J gene is TRBJ1-5, the V gene TRBV19; no firm D call. The CDR3 contains 12 residues. Between the trimmed V and J ends, which lost 6 bases and 3 bases, there was a span of 6 bases. Germline lookup yields CDR1 LNHDA and CDR2 SQIVND (reference sequence). This CDR3 is CASRLYNQPQHF. DNA of the CDR3: TGTGCCAGTAGGCTTTACAATCAGCCCCAGCATTTT.

The gene calls are TRBV10-2 and TRBJ1-1; possible D gene TRBD1, 6 bases. CDR1 is WSHSY, CDR2 SAAADI, per germline. CDR3 length: 11 residues. Trimming removed 6 bases from V and 6 bases from J, with 8 bases in between. The CDR3 DNA reads TGCGCCAGCAGACAGGGACCTGAAGCTTTCTTT. Protein: CASRQGPEAFF.

The chain uses TRBV5-6 and TRBJ2-7; 8 nucleotides line up with TRBD1. Germline lookup yields CDR1 SGHDT and CDR2 YYEEEE. V was pared by 4 bases and J by 5 bases, with 11 bases of the junction left unmatched. CDR3 size: 15 residues. The CDR3: CASSPRTGLIDEQYF. DNA of the CDR3: TGTGCCAGCAGCCCAAGGACAGGGTTAATCGACGAGCAGTACTTC.

The rearrangement links TRBV19 to TRBJ1-5, with 10 bases lining up with TRBD1. V lost 1 base and J lost 7; bases outside the gene matches: 10. This CDR3 has 17 amino acids. Germline assignment: CDR1 LNHDA and CDR2 SQIVND (reference sequence). CDR3 DNA sequence: TGTGCCAGTAGTATAGGCCCGGGACAGGGGACGGACCAGCCCCAGCATTTT. This translates into CASSIGPGQGTDQPQHF.

V usage is TRBV9 and J usage is TRBJ2-2, with D uncertain. Germline lookup yields CDR1 SGDLS and CDR2 YYNGEE. The CDR3 has 11 amino acids. Trimming took 7 bases from V and 7 from J, leaving 8 bases between them. CDR3 bases: TGTGCCAGCCATGGTGACGGGGAGCTGTTTTTT. It codes for CASHGDGELFF.

The genes are TRBV5-1 and TRBJ1-3; tentative D call: TRBD1 (6 bases). The CDR3 length is 16 residues. V was shortened by 1 base and J by 3 bases, with 14 bases between the two germline ends. Germline assignment: CDR1 SGHRS and CDR2 YFSETQ. The CDR3 is CASSLPQGTHGNTIYF. DNA for the CDR3: TGCGCCAGCAGCTTGCCGCAGGGGACGCATGGAAACACCATATATTTT.

This chain joins TRBV10-2 and TRBJ2-7; 8 bases are shared with TRBD1. The CDR3 runs 15 residues. The germline V gene encodes CDR1 WSHSY and CDR2 SAAADI. With 5 bases clipped from V and 0 bases from J, the junction kept 6 bases outside the gene matches. The CDR3 region is CASSLLDRGSYEQYF. CDR3 in DNA: TGCGCCAGCAGTCTTCTAGACAGGGGCTCCTACGAGCAGTACTTC.

This clone was detected only a few times. The V call is TRBV11-3, the J call TRBJ2-2; D is perhaps TRBD1 or TRBD2 (5 bases each). CDR3 length equals 13 residues. V lost 6 bases and J lost 4, with 9 bases in between. Looked up from germline, CDR1 is SGHNT and CDR2 is YENEEA. CDR3 region: CASSGTGTGELFF. CDR3 sequence (DNA): TGTGCCAGCAGTGGGACGGGCACCGGGGAGCTGTTTTTT.

Turning to this clone: This sample includes further DNA sequences coding for the same CDR3. The V call is TRBV5-5, the J call TRBJ2-7, with D tentatively TRBD2 (5 bases). Germline values: CDR1 SGHKS, CDR2 YYEKEE (reference sequence). Trimming took 0 bases from V and 3 from J, leaving 10 bases between them. This CDR3 has 14 amino acids. Here the CDR3 reads CASSLGRFDYEQYF. The DNA of the CDR3 is TGTGCCAGCAGCTTGGGGAGGTTTGACTACGAGCAGTACTTC.

This chain links TRBV7-9 with TRBJ2-7; 7 bases fit TRBD1. This CDR3 is 14 amino acids long. CDR1 is SEHNR and CDR2 is FQNEAQ in the germline V gene (reference sequence). V trimming: 5 bases; J trimming: 6 bases; junction bases outside the gene matches: 10. The DNA of the CDR3 is TGTGCCAGCAGCCCGAGGACAGGTCCGGGCGAGCAGTACTTC. It specifies CASSPRTGPGEQYF. Filled out from reference TRBV7-9 and TRBJ2-7, the complete variable domain reads DTGVSQNPRHKITKRGQNVTFRCDPISEHNRLYWYRQTLGQGPEFLTYFQNEAQLEKSRLLSDRFSAERPKGSFSTLEIQRTEQGDSAMYLCASSPRTGPGEQYFGPGTRLTVT.

In regard to this clone: One end of the junction is discordant with germline, which a read error may explain. The chain has TRBV5-1 and TRBJ2-7; weak D call: TRBD2 (6 bases). The CDR3 runs to 16 residues. Germline CDR1 and CDR2: SGHRS and YFSETQ. CDR3 coding DNA: TGTGCCAGCAGCTTGGGATTATACGGGAGCTCCTACGAGCAGTACTTC. Its protein product is CASSLGLYGSSYEQYF. The full variable domain, completed using reference TRBV5-1 and TRBJ2-7, is KAGVTQTPRYLIKTRGQQVTLSCSPISGHRSVSWYQQTPGQGLQFLFEYFSETQRNKGNFPGRFSGRQFSNSRSEMNVSTLELGDSALYLCASSLGLYGSSYEQYFGPGTRLTVT.

The rearrangement links TRBV5-1 to TRBJ1-5, with TRBD1 as a possible D gene (5 bases). V was clipped by 0 bases and J by 6 bases, with 13 bases between them. The germline V gene has CDR1 SGHRS and CDR2 YFSETQ. The CDR3 spans 15 residues. CDR3 region: CASSLDSPTGQPQHF. CDR3 coding DNA: TGCGCCAGCAGCTTGGACTCCCCCACAGGTCAGCCCCAGCATTTT.

The genes are TRBV29-1 and TRBJ1-5; D is unresolved. CDR1 and CDR2 from the germline V gene are SQVTM and ANQGSEA. V shed 1 base and J shed 10 bases, with 14 bases lying between them. The CDR3 covers 13 residues. The CDR3 DNA reads TGCAGCGTTGAAGGGGATCGCCCTGGACCCCAGCATTTT. Its translation: CSVEGDRPGPQHF.

This chain links TRBV5-1 with TRBJ2-5; the match to TRBD1 covers 7 bases. Germline V lookup: CDR1 SGHRS, CDR2 YFSETQ. The ends lost 4 bases at V and 2 bases at J; junction bases unmatched: 2. This CDR3 is 13 amino acids long. The CDR3 reads CASSLGQQETQYF. The CDR3 DNA reads TGCGCCAGCAGCCTGGGACAGCAAGAGACCCAGTACTTC.

This sequence joins TRBV5-1 and TRBJ2-2; perhaps TRBD2 as D (5 bases). This CDR3 has 15 amino acids. V was trimmed by 4 bases and J by 4 bases, leaving 14 bases between them. Germline V gene lookup returns CDR1 SGHRS and CDR2 YFSETQ. The CDR3 nucleotides are TGCGCCAGCAGCGCTACATGGGGAGCCACCGGGGAGCTGTTTTTT. Translated: CASSATWGATGELFF.

This chain links TRBV5-6 with TRBJ1-6; TRBD1 agrees at 12 bases. Trimming removed 2 bases from V and 9 bases from J; junction bases left unmatched: 9. Germline loops: CDR1 SGHDT, CDR2 YYEEEE. This CDR3 comprises 17 residues. CDR3 region: CASSLLGDRGLASPLHF. In DNA form, the CDR3 reads TGTGCCAGCAGCTTATTGGGGGACAGGGGGCTGGCTTCACCCCTCCACTTT.

This chain uses TRBV5-1 with TRBJ2-1; D unclear. The CDR3 is 14 residues long. The V and J ends lost 0 bases and 13 bases respectively, with 17 bases between them. In germline, CDR1 is SGHRS, CDR2 YFSETQ. The CDR3 sequence: CASSLEYRFPFQFF. The CDR3 nucleotides are TGCGCCAGCAGCTTGGAGTACCGCTTCCCCTTTCAGTTCTTC.